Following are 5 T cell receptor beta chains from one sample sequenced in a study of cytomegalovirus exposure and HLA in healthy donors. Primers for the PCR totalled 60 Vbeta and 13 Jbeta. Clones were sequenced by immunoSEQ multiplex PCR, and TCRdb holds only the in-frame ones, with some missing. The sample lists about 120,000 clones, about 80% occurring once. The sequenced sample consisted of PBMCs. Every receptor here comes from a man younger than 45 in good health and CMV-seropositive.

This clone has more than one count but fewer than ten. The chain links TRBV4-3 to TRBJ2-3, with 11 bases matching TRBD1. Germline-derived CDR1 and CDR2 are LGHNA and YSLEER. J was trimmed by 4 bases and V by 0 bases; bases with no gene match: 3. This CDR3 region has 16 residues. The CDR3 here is CASSQDPGQGADTQYF. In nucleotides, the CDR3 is TGCGCCAGCAGCCAAGACCCGGGACAGGGGGCAGATACGCAGTATTTT.

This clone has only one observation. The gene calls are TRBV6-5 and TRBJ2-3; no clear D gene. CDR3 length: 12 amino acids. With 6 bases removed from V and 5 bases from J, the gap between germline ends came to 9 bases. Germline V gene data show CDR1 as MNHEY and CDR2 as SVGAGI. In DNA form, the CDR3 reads TGTGCCAGCAGCAGACTGGGAGATACGCAGTATTTT. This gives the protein CASSRLGDTQYF.

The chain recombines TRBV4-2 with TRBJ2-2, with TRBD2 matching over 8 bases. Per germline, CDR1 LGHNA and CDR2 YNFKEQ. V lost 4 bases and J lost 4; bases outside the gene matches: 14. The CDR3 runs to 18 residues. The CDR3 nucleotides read TGTGCCAGCAGCCGGGACCATAGCGGGGCCGGAGGCACCGGGGAGCTGTTTTTT. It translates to CASSRDHSGAGGTGELFF.

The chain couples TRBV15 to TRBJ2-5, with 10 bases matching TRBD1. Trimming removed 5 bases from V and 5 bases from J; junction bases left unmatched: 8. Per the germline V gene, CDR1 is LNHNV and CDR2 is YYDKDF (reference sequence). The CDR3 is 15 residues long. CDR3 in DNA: TGTGCCACCAGCGAACGGACAGGGGGATCGGAGACCCAGTACTTC. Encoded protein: CATSERTGGSETQYF.

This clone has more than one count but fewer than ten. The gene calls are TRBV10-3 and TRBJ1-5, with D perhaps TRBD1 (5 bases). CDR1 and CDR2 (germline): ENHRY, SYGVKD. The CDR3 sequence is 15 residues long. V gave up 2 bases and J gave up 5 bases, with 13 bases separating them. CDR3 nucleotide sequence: TGTGCCATCAGTGAGCTGGGGGGAGGCTATCAGCCCCAGCATTTT. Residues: CAISELGGGYQPQHF.